These 8 T cell receptor beta chains share one sample of origin, sequenced in a study of cytomegalovirus exposure and HLA in healthy donors. PCR amplification relied on 60 Vbeta primers (plus 13 Jbeta primers). Sequenced by immunoSEQ multiplex PCR; TCRdb stores in-frame clones only, minus some. The table has around 210,000 clones, about 85% seen once; the top ten hold roughly 0.26%. The specimen sequenced was PBMCs. Every receptor here comes from a girl between 2 and 10 years old in good health and CMV-seronegative.

The V and J genes are TRBV6-5 and TRBJ2-7; no clear D. The germline V gene encodes CDR1 MNHEY and CDR2 SVGAGI. The CDR3 sequence is 12 residues long. V was pared by 4 bases and J by 5 bases, with 9 bases between. The CDR3 sequence: CASSSPVDEQYF. The DNA for the CDR3 is TGTGCCAGCAGTTCCCCGGTCGACGAGCAGTACTTC.

Of note for this clone: Other DNA sequences in this specimen translate into the identical CDR3. The chain is built from TRBV6-1 and TRBJ2-7, with TRBD2 matching 8 bases. Per the germline V gene, CDR1 is MNHNS and CDR2 is SASEGT. The CDR3 is made up of 13 amino acids. V shed 11 bases, J shed 2 bases, and the junction held 8 bases outside the gene matches. The CDR3 DNA reads TGTGCCGCACGGGAGGGGGTAACCTACGAGCAGTACTTC. Translation: CAAREGVTYEQYF.

This sequence joins TRBV7-9 and TRBJ1-6; D ambiguous. Germline CDR1 SEHNR, CDR2 FQNEAQ (reference sequence). Trimming took 4 bases from V and 8 from J, leaving 9 bases between them. The CDR3 spans 13 residues. Here the CDR3 DNA reads TGTGCCAGCAGCTCCCAACCGGATTCACCCCTCCACTTT. This sequence encodes CASSSQPDSPLHF.

The chain has TRBV5-6 and TRBJ2-7; 7 bases align to TRBD1. The V and J ends lost 0 bases and 3 bases, in that order; junction bases with no gene match: 6. The CDR3 loop spans 15 amino acids. Germline lookup yields CDR1 SGHDT and CDR2 YYEEEE. CDR3 in amino acids: CASSLVFSGGYEQYF. CDR3 DNA: TGTGCCAGCAGCTTGGTATTTTCAGGGGGCTACGAGCAGTACTTC.

The rearrangement links TRBV7-9 to TRBJ2-2; TRBD1 matches 11 bases. The V and J ends lost 4 bases and 1 base, in that order; junction bases with no gene match: 2. From germline, CDR1 is SEHNR and CDR2 FQNEAQ (reference sequence). This CDR3 has 16 amino acids. CDR3 sequence reads: CASSSDRGLNTGELFF. DNA of the CDR3: TGTGCCAGCAGCTCGGACAGGGGGCTGAACACCGGGGAGCTGTTTTTT.

The chain is built from TRBV6-1 and TRBJ2-3, with 7 nucleotides matching TRBD1. CDR3 length: 15 amino acids. Germline assignment: CDR1 MNHNS and CDR2 SASEGT. The junction had 13 bases not matched to a gene; V was cut back by 7 bases and J by 6 bases. CDR3 coding DNA: TGTGCCAGCACTCGCCAAACGGGCAGGGGGGATACGCAGTATTTT. Its protein product is CASTRQTGRGDTQYF.

This chain uses TRBV5-4 with TRBJ2-2, with 10 bases matching TRBD1. V gave up 0 bases and J gave up 4 bases; unmatched junction bases: 6. The CDR3 is 17 residues long. Germline loops: CDR1 SGHNT, CDR2 YYREEE (reference sequence). The CDR3 spells CASSLAAGQGSTGELFF. The CDR3 bases are TGTGCCAGCAGCTTGGCTGCGGGACAGGGGAGCACCGGGGAGCTGTTTTTT.

In nucleotides, the CDR3 is TGTGCCATCAGTGGGACTAGCGGGATCGACGAGCAGTACTTC. Its protein product is CAISGTSGIDEQYF. The chain joins TRBV10-3 to TRBJ2-7; 12 bases fit TRBD2. The CDR3 length is 14 residues. From germline, CDR1 is ENHRY and CDR2 SYGVKD. The junction had 3 bases not matched to a gene; V was cut back by 4 bases and J by 5 bases.